The 17 T cell receptor beta chains presented below share a single source sample, sequenced in a study of blood T cells in healthy people across ages. A J-beta primer mix and a sample-barcoded 5' primer were used in a second PCR of about 7 to 12 cycles. A single record per CDR3 protein comes from TCRdb applying MiXCR to the 5' RACE reads. The data show 1.5 million to 2 million distinct CDR3 sequences, with around 40% seen just once and 23% held by the top ten. The specimen sequenced was blood. The source is a human donor in good health.

This rearrangement joins TRBV4-1 to TRBJ2-3; no clear D gene. The V gene lost 1 base and the J gene lost 12 bases, with 14 bases spanning the gap. CDR1 and CDR2 (germline): MGHRA, YSYEKL. The CDR3 runs 13 residues. The CDR3 coding sequence is TGCGCCAGCAGCCAAGGGACCGAACGACCCCAGTATTTT. Residues: CASSQGTERPQYF.

This clonotype turned up a few times. The chain is built from TRBV7-6 and TRBJ1-2; the D is unclear. Trimming shortened V by 1 base and J by 8 bases, and 14 bases separated the two germline ends. The CDR3 is made up of 14 amino acids. Germline CDR1 is SGHVS and CDR2 is FNYEAQ. The CDR3 DNA reads as TGTGCCAGCAGCTTAGAGAGCACCTTGATCGGCTACACCTTC. Its protein is CASSLESTLIGYTF.

The gene calls are TRBV7-3 and TRBJ2-1; TRBD1 is a possible D gene (5 bases). Trimming left V 2 bases short and J 14 bases short, with 28 bases between. The CDR3 is made up of 17 amino acids. In germline, CDR1 is SGHTA, CDR2 FQGTGA. The CDR3 nucleotides are TGTGCCAGCAGCTTATTTCCCCCTCACGAAACAGGTCTAAGAAAGTTCTTC. As protein: CASSLFPPHETGLRKFF. Using reference TRBV7-3 and TRBJ2-1 for the parts outside the CDR3, the full variable domain is GAGVSQTPSNKVTEKGKYVELRCDPISGHTALYWYRQSLGQGPEFLIYFQGTGAADDSGLPNDRFFAVRPEGSVSTLKIQRTERGDSAVYLCASSLFPPHETGLRKFFGPGTRLTVL.

This clonotype was counted only a few times. V is TRBV29-1 and J is TRBJ2-7, with a weak D call TRBD2 (5 bases). V was cut by 7 bases and J by 6 bases, with 22 bases left in between. The CDR3 runs 14 residues. CDR1 SQVTM and CDR2 ANQGSEA come from the germline V gene. In DNA, the CDR3 is TGCAGCGGATTACGCGGACTCCACCCCGTCGAGCAGTACTTC. Translation gives CSGLRGLHPVEQYF.

In its sample, this clonotype was seen many times. The rearrangement links TRBV6-5 to TRBJ2-3; 7 positions agree with TRBD1. This CDR3 contains 11 residues. V trimming: 2 bases; J trimming: 11 bases; junction bases outside the gene matches: 1. From germline, CDR1 is MNHEY and CDR2 SVGAGI. The CDR3 reads CASSYGTEQYF. The CDR3 coding sequence is TGTGCCAGCAGTTACGGGACAGAGCAGTATTTT.

The rearrangement links TRBV12-3 or TRBV12-4 to TRBJ2-3; possibly TRBD1 or TRBD2 for D (5 bases each). The CDR3 is 14 residues long. The ends were cut back, 8 bases at V and 3 bases at J, with 15 bases in the middle. CDR3 bases: TGTGCCAGCGACCGGGACGGGGTTACAGATACGCAGTATTTT. It encodes CASDRDGVTDTQYF.

The chain has TRBV4-3 and TRBJ1-2, with D tentatively TRBD1 (5 bases). Germline V gene lookup returns CDR1 LGHNA and CDR2 YSLEER. CDR3 length: 15 residues. Trimming took off 2 bases at V and 3 bases at J, with 13 bases between the two ends. CDR3 DNA sequence: TGCGCCAGCAGCCAAATCACGGGACCCCACTATGGCTACACCTTC. It codes for CASSQITGPHYGYTF.

The chain has TRBV10-3 and TRBJ2-3; D is uncertain. Germline CDR1 and CDR2: ENHRY and SYGVKD. The CDR3 extends over 13 amino acids. Trimming cost V 2 bases and J 4 bases, with 7 bases left between them. The CDR3 is CAISENWADTQYF. CDR3 sequence (DNA): TGTGCCATCAGTGAGAATTGGGCAGATACGCAGTATTTT.

This clonotype was detected only a few times. The V gene is TRBV5-1, the J gene TRBJ2-7; TRBD1 matches at 10 bases. The ends lost 4 bases at V and 3 bases at J; junction bases unmatched: 7. The germline CDR1 and CDR2 sequences are SGHRS and YFSETQ. The CDR3 covers 15 residues. The CDR3 loop is CASSLSGQGYYEQYF. DNA of the CDR3: TGCGCCAGCAGCCTGTCGGGACAGGGGTACTACGAGCAGTACTTC.

J is TRBJ2-1 and V is TRBV3-1, with 8 nucleotides matching TRBD2. There are 16 residues in the CDR3. Looked up from germline, CDR1 is LGHDT and CDR2 is YNNKEL (reference sequence). After removal of 0 bases from V and 5 bases from J, the junction contained 6 bases not matched to a gene. The CDR3 here is CASSQDLAGGHNEQFF. The CDR3, as DNA: TGTGCCAGCAGCCAAGATTTGGCGGGGGGTCACAATGAGCAGTTCTTC.

The chain carries TRBV10-3 and TRBJ2-5, with D possibly being TRBD1 or TRBD2 (5 bases each). Near its end, the DNA agrees better with TRBJ2-1, so the J call may be wrong. CDR1 and CDR2 from the germline V gene are ENHRY and SYGVKD. CDR3 length: 13 amino acids. CDR3 nucleotide sequence: TGTGCCATCGGGGGACCTTCCCAAGAGACCCAGTTCTTC. Residues: CAIGGPSQETQFF.

The chain carries TRBV9 and TRBJ1-6; 8 bases are shared with TRBD1. The CDR3 loop spans 15 amino acids. J was trimmed by 10 bases and V by 1 base; bases with no gene match: 7. CDR1 and CDR2 from the germline V gene are SGDLS and YYNGEE. The CDR3 DNA reads TGTGCCAGCAGCGTATCAGGACAGGGCAGCTCACCCCTCCACTTT. Amino acids: CASSVSGQGSSPLHF.

The chain employs TRBV5-4 and TRBJ2-1; the match to TRBD1 covers 7 bases. V was pared by 4 bases and J by 3 bases, with 7 bases of the junction left unmatched. Per the germline V gene, CDR1 is SGHNT and CDR2 is YYREEE (reference sequence). This CDR3 spans 15 amino acids. CDR3 DNA: TGTGCCAGCAGCCAGGGACAGTTTTTCTACAATGAGCAGTTCTTC. Protein: CASSQGQFFYNEQFF.

This clonotype came up a few times. The V and J genes are TRBV5-1 and TRBJ2-3; D not resolved. V gave up 0 bases and J gave up 4 bases, with 9 bases separating them. Germline CDR1 SGHRS, CDR2 YFSETQ. This CDR3 has 14 amino acids. CDR3 in amino acids: CASSLASSADTQYF. The CDR3 DNA follows: TGCGCCAGCAGCTTGGCTTCCAGCGCAGATACGCAGTATTTT. The full variable domain, completed using reference TRBV5-1 and TRBJ2-3, is KAGVTQTPRYLIKTRGQQVTLSCSPISGHRSVSWYQQTPGQGLQFLFEYFSETQRNKGNFPGRFSGRQFSNSRSEMNVSTLELGDSALYLCASSLASSADTQYFGPGTRLTVL.

J is TRBJ2-5 and V is TRBV20-1; 11 bases fit TRBD2. The V segment lost 2 bases and the J segment 11 bases; nucleotides outside the gene matches: 7. This CDR3 comprises 13 residues. CDR1 is DFQATT, CDR2 SNEGSKA, per germline (reference sequence). The CDR3 spells CSARTSGGSEQYF. The CDR3 region has the DNA TGCAGTGCTAGAACTAGCGGGGGTTCTGAGCAGTACTTC.

The gene calls are TRBV7-2 and TRBJ1-2; no clear D gene. Germline loops: CDR1 SGHTA, CDR2 FQGNSA. This CDR3 has 13 residues. The ends were cut back, 5 bases at V and 8 bases at J, with 15 bases in the middle. The CDR3 region has the DNA TGTGCCAGCAGCCAAATTCTCAGCGGGGGCTACACCTTC. Its protein product is CASSQILSGGYTF.

This clonotype occurred once. The genes are TRBV7-2 and TRBJ1-2, with no clear D. V was shortened by 7 bases and J by 8 bases, with 20 bases between the two germline ends. Germline CDR1 reads SGHTA; CDR2 reads FQGNSA. CDR3 length: 14 amino acids. CDR3 DNA sequence: TGTGCCAGCAACCCAAGTATGAATTTCGGGGGCTACACCTTC. Protein: CASNPSMNFGGYTF.